This is a list of T cell receptor beta chains from one sample in a study of blood T cell repertoires in COVID-19. Profiling relied on immunoSEQ multiplex PCR, and the TCRdb table lists in-frame clones only, not all of them. The sample lists some 700,000 clones; approximately 90% were seen once. The sequencing input was peripheral blood. The receptors were sampled from a woman younger than 35 with acute or convalescent COVID-19. The CDR3 runs from the conserved cysteine through the conserved F or W. D genes are given only for firm matches. The size of a clone is reported for some rows only, either as once, few or many, or as a class for expanded clones.

v_call	d_call	clone_size	j_call	cdr3_nt	cdr3_aa
TRBV5-4	-	once	TRBJ1-2	TGTGCCAGCAGCTTGGATTGGTCGGTAGGGGGTAGAGATGGCTACACCTTC	CASSLDWSVGGRDGYTF
TRBV6-2/TRBV6-3	TRBD2	-	TRBJ2-1	TGTGCCAGCAGACCTAGCTTAGCGGGGGGGCAATATAGTGAGCAGTTCTTC	CASRPSLAGGQYSEQFF
TRBV5-6	-	-	TRBJ2-4	TGTGCCAGCAGCCCCGCCACGAGTCTAGCCAAAAACATTCAGTACTTC	CASSPATSLAKNIQYF
TRBV7-2	-	-	TRBJ2-7	TGTGCCAGCAGCCAAACTCGAACGGTCGGGATCTACGAGCAGTACTTC	CASSQTRTVGIYEQYF
TRBV7-9	-	once	TRBJ2-1	TGTGCCAGCAGCTTTACTTTGACAGGCGTATCCTACAATGAGCAGTTCTTC	CASSFTLTGVSYNEQFF
TRBV5-1	-	-	TRBJ2-5	TGCGCCACAGCGGGCACTCCCGGGAAGGAGACCCAGTACTTC	CATAGTPGKETQYF
TRBV28	TRBD1	-	TRBJ1-1	TGTGCCAGCAGTTCCTACAGGGGGCCCACTGAAGCTTTCTTT	CASSSYRGPTEAFF
TRBV2	TRBD1	-	TRBJ2-7	TGTGCCAGCAGTGATTCTAAGGGGACAGGGGCGAGCGAGCAGTACTTC	CASSDSKGTGASEQYF
TRBV29-1	-	-	TRBJ2-7	TGCAGCGTGGCCGCACAGGGAATGCTGAGGGAGCAGTACTTC	CSVAAQGMLREQYF
TRBV14	-	-	TRBJ2-3	TGTGCCAGCGCGACGGGGTTTGGCACAGATACGCAGTATTTT	CASATGFGTDTQYF
TRBV25-1	-	-	TRBJ2-2	TGTGCCAGCAGTGAACGAGGGCAGTCCAGGGGGGAGCTGTTTTTT	CASSERGQSRGELFF
TRBV4-1	-	-	TRBJ1-6	TGCGCCAGCAGCCAAGAGGTGGGGGGGAGCTCCTATAATTCACCCCTCCACTTT	CASSQEVGGSSYNSPLHF
TRBV11-2	-	once	TRBJ1-2	TGTGCCAGCAGCTCCAGGGCCGGCTACACCTTC	CASSSRAGYTF
TRBV24-1	-	-	TRBJ2-2	TGTGCCACCAGTGATCCGACTAACACCGGGGAGCTGTTTTTT	CATSDPTNTGELFF
TRBV6-1	TRBD1	-	TRBJ1-2	TGTGCCAGCAGTGGAATAACAGGGGGTGGGGGCTATGGCTACACCTTC	CASSGITGGGGYGYTF
TRBV6-2/TRBV6-3	-	-	TRBJ2-7	TGTGCCAGCAGTTACGGCGGGATGTCCTACGAGCAGTACTTC	CASSYGGMSYEQYF
TRBV12-3/TRBV12-4	-	once	TRBJ1-2	TGTGCCAGCAGCCCAGGGGTTAACTATGGCTACACCTTC	CASSPGVNYGYTF
TRBV24-1	-	-	TRBJ2-5	TGTGCCACCAGTTCCCCTCTGACGGGGGGCCCACAAGAGACCCAGTACTTC	CATSSPLTGGPQETQYF
TRBV6-5	-	-	TRBJ2-1	TGTGCCAGCAGTTACGGGCAGTCCTACAATGAGCAGTTCTTC	CASSYGQSYNEQFF
TRBV30	TRBD1	-	TRBJ1-2	TGTGCCTGGGAATCAGGGGGCGTTGGCTACACCTTC	CAWESGGVGYTF
TRBV28	-	-	TRBJ1-6	TGTGCCAGCAGACCCCGGAGGGGAGCTTTAGGGTCACCCCTCCACTTT	CASRPRRGALGSPLHF
TRBV6-5	TRBD2	-	TRBJ2-2	TGTGCCAGCAGAAATAGCGGGGGAGATACCGGGGAGCTGTTTTTT	CASRNSGGDTGELFF
TRBV11-2	-	-	TRBJ2-7	TGTGCCAGCAGCCCAGTGAGGACAGCCACCTACGAGCAGTACTTC	CASSPVRTATYEQYF
TRBV29-1	TRBD2	-	TRBJ2-3	TGCAGCGCCTTAGGCCCGGCCGGTGAAGGGACTAGCGGGGGGCTAATCACAGATACGCAGTATTTT	CSALGPAGEGTSGGLITDTQYF
TRBV9	-	-	TRBJ2-2	TGTGCCAGCAGCGACAGGGGGGGTCTAAACACCGGGGAGCTGTTTTTT	CASSDRGGLNTGELFF
TRBV6-5	-	-	TRBJ1-5	TGTGCCAGCAGTCCCAGGGAGGGTAGCAATCAGCCCCAGCATTTT	CASSPREGSNQPQHF
TRBV5-4	-	-	TRBJ2-1	TGTGCCAGCAGCTTGGCCTGGGGCGGGGTTTCAAATGAGCAGTTCTTC	CASSLAWGGVSNEQFF
TRBV4-1	-	-	TRBJ1-1	TGCGCCAGCAGCCTGCCTAACAGGTACATGAACACTGAAGCTTTCTTT	CASSLPNRYMNTEAFF
TRBV5-1	-	-	TRBJ2-5	TGCGCCAGCAGCTTGGGAGCAGGGCCAGAGACCCAGTACTTC	CASSLGAGPETQYF
TRBV30	-	-	TRBJ1-1	TGTGCCTGGAGTGTCAGCCAGCGTGAAGCTTTCTTT	CAWSVSQREAFF
TRBV3-1/TRBV3-2	TRBD1	-	TRBJ1-6	TGTGCCAGCAGCCAAGGGAGGGTCCGACAGGGACGTGGGACACCCCTCCACTTT	CASSQGRVRQGRGTPLHF
TRBV5-6	-	-	TRBJ1-2	TGTGCCAGCAGCTTGGGGGCCGGAGGACGAATCCCCTATGGCTACACCTTC	CASSLGAGGRIPYGYTF
TRBV5-1	TRBD2	-	TRBJ2-2	TGCGCCAGTGCACGGGGGGAAGTGCGCACCGGGGAGCTGTTTTTT	CASARGEVRTGELFF
TRBV6-2/TRBV6-3	TRBD2	-	TRBJ2-1	TGTGCCAGCAGTTACTCCGGAGCGGGGGGAGGAGGGTTCTTC	CASSYSGAGGGGFF
TRBV5-6	TRBD1	-	TRBJ2-7	TGTGCCAGCAGCTTCGGACAGGCGGAATCCTACGAGCAGTACTTC	CASSFGQAESYEQYF
TRBV4-3	TRBD2	-	TRBJ2-1	TGCGCCAGCAGCCAAGATAAACTAGCGGGGCCCTCCTACAATGAGCAGTTCTTC	CASSQDKLAGPSYNEQFF
TRBV15	-	-	TRBJ2-7	TGTGCCACCAGCAGAGAAAGGGGATTCAGCCCCTACGAGCAGTACTTC	CATSRERGFSPYEQYF
TRBV18	TRBD1	once	TRBJ2-5	TGTGCCAGCTCATCGACAGGGGGCAGGGAGACCCAGTACTTC	CASSSTGGRETQYF
TRBV27	-	-	TRBJ1-1	TGTGCCAGCAGTCCCCGGGTGGGCACTGAAGCTTTCTTT	CASSPRVGTEAFF
TRBV7-9	-	-	TRBJ1-1	TGTGCCAGCAGCTTAGGGGGGCAGTGGAACACTGAAGCTTTCTTT	CASSLGGQWNTEAFF
TRBV27	TRBD1	-	TRBJ1-6	TGTGCCAGCAGTTTATTTTCGGTTGACAGGGGTAATTCACCCCTCCACTTT	CASSLFSVDRGNSPLHF
TRBV14	-	-	TRBJ2-7	TGTGCCAGCAGCCAAGAAATAAGGGGCCCCTACGAGCAGTACTTC	CASSQEIRGPYEQYF
TRBV2	-	-	TRBJ2-7	TGTGCCAGCAGGGAAGGGACATCAGTTACCTACGAGCAGTACTTC	CASREGTSVTYEQYF
TRBV7-2	-	-	TRBJ1-4	TGTGCCAGCAGCTTACGGGAGGGGGATGAAAAACTGTTTTTT	CASSLREGDEKLFF
TRBV7-9	-	-	TRBJ1-1	TGTGCCAGCAGCTTAGCGGACTACCAGTCTGAAGCTTTCTTT	CASSLADYQSEAFF
TRBV12-3/TRBV12-4	-	-	TRBJ1-2	TGTGCCAGCAGCTCCACAGTAACCTATGGCTACACCTTC	CASSSTVTYGYTF
TRBV6-2/TRBV6-3	TRBD2	-	TRBJ2-1	TGTGCCAGCAGTTACGTACCCTCGGGGGGTGCGGGCAATGAGCAGTTCTTC	CASSYVPSGGAGNEQFF
TRBV28	-	-	TRBJ2-1	TGTGCCAGCATTTATGCGGACTCCCGATCCTCCTACAATGAGCAGTTCTTC	CASIYADSRSSYNEQFF
TRBV10-1	-	-	TRBJ1-2	TGCGCCAGCACCCGTTATCCACCCAGGGGAATCTATGGCTACACCTTC	CASTRYPPRGIYGYTF
TRBV7-2	TRBD1	-	TRBJ1-3	TGTGCCAGCAGCTCGTCCTCGGACAGGGGAGGCACCATATATTTT	CASSSSSDRGGTIYF